Listed here are 18 T cell receptor beta chains from one sample, sequenced in a study of CD8 T cells in Susac syndrome. An amount of RNA that ranged from roughly 0.45 to 1 ug was reverse transcribed with random hexamers. TCRdb fed the immunoSEQ multiplex PCR reads into MiXCR, producing one record per CDR3 protein. Altogether 250,000 to 350,000 distinct CDR3 sequences are present, around 83% being singletons, with the ten largest covering over 0.1%. The sequenced material came from CD8+ T cells from PBMCs. The receptor source for this set is a human donor with multiple sclerosis.

The V call is TRBV4-2, the J call TRBJ1-2, with D possibly being TRBD1 (6 bases). Germline-derived CDR1 and CDR2 are LGHNA and YNFKEQ. Trimming removed 4 bases from V and 2 bases from J, with 17 bases in between. The CDR3 is 16 amino acids. In DNA form, the CDR3 reads TGTGCCAGCAGCCCCCGGGTGGGTCAGGGGAACTATGGCTACACCTTC. Translated, it gives CASSPRVGQGNYGYTF.

CDR3 region: CASSFQSGGNYEQYF. CDR3 coding DNA: TGCGCCAGCAGCTTCCAGTCCGGCGGAAACTACGAGCAGTACTTC. This chain links TRBV5-1 with TRBJ2-7; D unclear. Germline assignment: CDR1 SGHRS and CDR2 YFSETQ. The CDR3 runs to 15 residues. Deletions cut 2 bases from V and 3 bases from J, with 15 bases between.

The chain employs TRBV27 and TRBJ2-7; 11 bases map to TRBD2. The CDR3 sequence is 19 residues long. CDR1 is MNHEY and CDR2 is SMNVEV in the germline V gene (reference sequence). With 3 bases clipped from V and 2 bases from J, the junction kept 15 bases outside the gene matches. This CDR3 is CASSLGPRTSGYTTYEQYF. As DNA, the CDR3 is TGTGCCAGCAGTTTGGGCCCGCGGACTAGCGGGTATACCACCTACGAGCAGTACTTC.

The gene calls are TRBV10-3 and TRBJ2-7; weak D call: TRBD2 (5 bases). The CDR3 contains 13 residues. Per the germline V gene, CDR1 is ENHRY and CDR2 is SYGVKD. V gave up 6 bases and J gave up 3 bases, with 12 bases separating them. CDR3 residues: CAISPGLNYEQYF. As DNA, the CDR3 is TGTGCCATCAGCCCCGGACTTAACTACGAGCAGTACTTC.

The V and J genes are TRBV5-1 and TRBJ1-2; 8 bases match TRBD1. With V trimmed by 4 bases and J by 3 bases, 5 bases remained unmatched. This CDR3 is 14 amino acids long. Germline CDR1 SGHRS, CDR2 YFSETQ. The CDR3 DNA sequence: TGCGCCAGCAGCGGCCGGACAGGGTACTATGGCTACACCTTC. This gives the protein CASSGRTGYYGYTF. Together with reference TRBV5-1 and TRBJ1-2, the CDR3 gives the full variable domain: KAGVTQTPRYLIKTRGQQVTLSCSPISGHRSVSWYQQTPGQGLQFLFEYFSETQRNKGNFPGRFSGRQFSNSRSEMNVSTLELGDSALYLCASSGRTGYYGYTFGSGTRLTVV.

The V call is TRBV15, the J call TRBJ2-7; TRBD2 matches at 11 bases. Germline trimming cut 5 bases from V and 5 bases from J; bases unmatched to any gene: 5. Germline lookup yields CDR1 LNHNV and CDR2 YYDKDF (reference sequence). CDR3 size: 14 residues. DNA of the CDR3: TGTGCCACCAGCGTGATAGCGGGAGGGAACGAGCAGTACTTC. It specifies CATSVIAGGNEQYF.

The rearrangement uses TRBV11-2 and TRBJ2-7; perhaps TRBD2 as D (6 bases). Deletions cut 1 base from V and 2 bases from J, with 15 bases between. The CDR3 covers 16 residues. CDR1 is SGHAT, CDR2 FQNNGV, per germline. CDR3 residues: CASSLVRESRPYEQYF. CDR3 in DNA: TGTGCCAGCAGCTTAGTTCGGGAGTCACGGCCCTACGAGCAGTACTTC.

The V call is TRBV24-1, the J call TRBJ1-4; no definite D call. Germline V gives CDR1 KGHDR, CDR2 SFDVKD. Trimming stripped 1 base from V and 8 bases from J, with 4 bases between. The CDR3 contains 12 residues. CDR3 DNA: TGTGCCACCAGTGATTTAGGGGAAAAACTGTTTTTT. Translating it yields CATSDLGEKLFF.

This sequence joins TRBV29-1 and TRBJ1-2, with 8 bases that match TRBD1. The J segment lost 5 bases and the V segment lost 6 bases, leaving 11 bases of the junction unmatched. Germline V lookup: CDR1 SQVTM, CDR2 ANQGSEA. CDR3 size: 14 residues. The CDR3 nucleotides are TGCAGCGTCGGGGGACAGGATGGAAGATATGGCTACACCTTC. Amino acid sequence: CSVGGQDGRYGYTF.

The V gene is TRBV29-1, the J gene TRBJ2-7; the match to TRBD2 covers 10 bases. Germline V CDR1 and CDR2: SQVTM, ANQGSEA. CDR3 size: 17 residues. J lost 2 bases, V lost 2 bases, and 12 bases had no gene match. The CDR3 sequence: CSVEIPSGRAPTYEQYF. The CDR3 bases are TGCAGCGTTGAAATCCCCAGCGGGAGGGCCCCGACCTACGAGCAGTACTTC.

The rearrangement uses TRBV5-1 and TRBJ2-4; D is ambiguous. Looked up from germline, CDR1 is SGHRS and CDR2 is YFSETQ. The CDR3 extends over 16 amino acids. Trimming pared 1 base from V and 0 bases from J, leaving 11 bases between. CDR3 residues: CASSLSGEPAKNIQYF. Written as DNA, the CDR3 is TGCGCCAGCAGCTTGAGTGGGGAACCAGCCAAAAACATTCAGTACTTC.

This chain connects TRBV11-3 to TRBJ2-7; TRBD2 is a possible D gene (7 bases). The CDR3 extends over 14 amino acids. CDR1 is SGHNT and CDR2 is YENEEA in the germline V gene. V dropped 5 bases and J dropped 6 bases, with 17 bases sitting between them. As DNA, the CDR3 is TGTGCCAGCAGCCCCATCTGGGAGGGGGGCGAGCAGTACTTC. This sequence encodes CASSPIWEGGEQYF.

The chain has TRBV9 and TRBJ2-7; perhaps D is TRBD1 or TRBD2 (6 bases each). This CDR3 has 13 residues. Trimming left V 2 bases short and J 6 bases short, with 12 bases between. Germline values: CDR1 SGDLS, CDR2 YYNGEE. The CDR3 region has the DNA TGTGCCAGCAGCGTTGGGGGGCCGGGCGAGCAGTACTTC. Encoded protein: CASSVGGPGEQYF.

V is TRBV9 and J is TRBJ2-7; D unresolved. V dropped 2 bases and J dropped 4 bases, with 13 bases sitting between them. Germline V gene sequence: CDR1 SGDLS, CDR2 YYNGEE. This CDR3 region has 14 residues. CDR3 region: CASSVRDLPYEQYF. The CDR3 bases are TGTGCCAGCAGCGTTCGAGACCTACCTTACGAGCAGTACTTC.

The genes are TRBV28 and TRBJ2-7, with 10 bases lining up with TRBD2. The germline gives CDR1 MDHEN, CDR2 SYDVKM. V lost 6 bases and J lost 5; bases outside the gene matches: 7. The CDR3 loop spans 14 amino acids. The CDR3 bases are TGTGCCAGCAGGCCGGGACTAGCGAGCGACGAGCAGTACTTC. Protein: CASRPGLASDEQYF.

This clonotype has only one observation. The rearrangement joins TRBV7-9 to TRBJ2-2, with 9 positions matching TRBD1. V trimming: 5 bases; J trimming: 10 bases; junction bases outside the gene matches: 11. Germline-derived CDR1 and CDR2 are SEHNR and FQNEAQ (reference sequence). The CDR3 totals 15 residues. As DNA, the CDR3 is TGTGCCAGCAGCCTCGCGACAGGGGGAATTCTGGAGCTGTTTTTT. Amino acid sequence: CASSLATGGILELFF.

V gene TRBV4-1 combines with J gene TRBJ2-2; 7 bases are a match to TRBD2. Trimming at V came to 4 bases and at J to 6 bases, leaving 8 bases not matched to a gene. This CDR3 has 15 residues. Per the germline V gene, CDR1 is MGHRA and CDR2 is YSYEKL. The CDR3 bases are TGCGCCAGCAGCCCTGGACTAGTGTCTCCCGGGGAGCTGTTTTTT. Residues: CASSPGLVSPGELFF.

The chain couples TRBV6-1 to TRBJ2-7; TRBD2 matches 10 bases. The CDR3 is made up of 13 amino acids. The ends lost 6 bases at V and 4 bases at J; junction bases unmatched: 3. Germline CDR1 is MNHNS and CDR2 is SASEGT. In DNA form, the CDR3 reads TGTGCCAGCAGCAGACTAGCGGGTTACGAGCAGTACTTC. Its protein is CASSRLAGYEQYF.